The clone carrying this TCR beta chain has just a few counts. This sample is part of a study of CD8+CD57+ T cells in acquired aplastic anemia. About the research overall: Across the sorted CD4+ and CD8+ cells, DNA amounts averaged approximately 3.1 ug.

By flow cytometry, patients selected for sequencing had shown an expansion of CD8+CD57+ cells. Trimming took 2 bases from V and 7 from J, leaving 9 bases between them. The CDR3 is made up of 13 amino acids. CDR1 is WSHSY and CDR2 is SAAADI in the germline V gene. The TCR beta profiling, which covered VDJ combination and CDR3 sequence, was carried out using genomic DNA as the template. Using its own MiXCR run on the reads, TCRdb lists one record per CDR3 protein. The table lists some 200,000 distinct CDR3 sequences, roughly half of them singletons. The sequenced material came from sorted CD4+, CD8+, or CD8+CD57+ T cells (not recorded which) from PBMCs. The chain recombines TRBV10-2 with TRBJ1-5; D not certain. The receptor's source is a human donor with aplastic anemia. In DNA, the CDR3 is TGCGCCAGCAGTGAGGAGGTGGAACAGCCCCAGCATTTT. Amino acids: CASSEEVEQPQHF.